The 28 T cell receptor beta chains below all came from one sample that was sequenced in a study of T cell changes during pregnancy in multiple sclerosis. Clones were sequenced by immunoSEQ multiplex PCR, and TCRdb holds only the in-frame ones, with some missing. Counted here are 75,000 to 85,000 clones, 85% to 95% occurring once; the ten biggest clones make up roughly 2.5%. The starting material was peripheral blood, obtained in the second trimester of pregnancy. All receptors derive from a female donor with multiple sclerosis, enrolled in a pregnancy study.

V is TRBV7-9 and J is TRBJ1-1, with D possibly matching TRBD1 (5 bases). Germline V gives CDR1 SEHNR, CDR2 FQNEAQ (reference sequence). V was pared by 0 bases and J by 5 bases, with 13 bases between. The CDR3 totals 15 residues. CDR3 sequence (DNA): TGTGCCAGCAGCTTAGCCCCAGGGAGGGAAACTGAAGCTTTCTTT. Residues: CASSLAPGRETEAFF.

For the CDR3, the DNA is TGTGCCAGCAGCCTGGGACTAGCGGGAGCTGAGCAGTTCTTC. This sequence encodes CASSLGLAGAEQFF. V gene TRBV5-4 combines with J gene TRBJ2-1, with 14 bases matching TRBD2. Germline CDR1 SGHNT, CDR2 YYREEE (reference sequence). Germline trimming cut 4 bases from V and 9 bases from J; bases unmatched to any gene: 3. The CDR3 sequence is 14 residues long.

V usage is TRBV30 and J usage is TRBJ1-2, with D maybe TRBD1 (5 bases). This CDR3 has 11 residues. CDR1 and CDR2 from the germline V gene are GTSNPN and SVGIG (reference sequence). The V gene lost 4 bases and the J gene lost 8 bases, with 11 bases spanning the gap. The CDR3 protein is CAWNRGSGYTF. CDR3 coding DNA: TGTGCCTGGAATCGGGGGTCCGGCTACACCTTC.

The chain couples TRBV7-9 to TRBJ2-6; D is perhaps TRBD1 (6 bases). The CDR3 sequence is 17 residues long. V was cut by 5 bases and J by 0 bases, with 14 bases left in between. CDR1 is SEHNR and CDR2 is FQNEAQ in the germline V gene (reference sequence). The CDR3 nucleotides read TGTGCCAGCAGCACGGACAGAACCACCTCTGGGGCCAACGTCCTGACTTTC. Translating gives CASSTDRTTSGANVLTF.

The sample holds one count of this clone. The chain links TRBV7-2 to TRBJ2-5; D remains unclear. This CDR3 has 12 residues. Germline assignment: CDR1 SGHTA and CDR2 FQGNSA. Trimming took 5 bases from V and 0 from J, leaving 4 bases between them. This CDR3 is CASSVNQETQYF. The DNA for the CDR3 is TGTGCCAGCAGCGTTAACCAAGAGACCCAGTACTTC. The variable domain in full, with the rest retrieved from reference TRBV7-2 and TRBJ2-5, is GAGVSQSPSNKVTEKGKDVELRCDPISGHTALYWYRQSLGQGLEFLIYFQGNSAPDKSGLPSDRFSAERTGGSVSTLTIQRTQQEDSAVYLCASSVNQETQYFGPGTRLLVL.

The V gene is TRBV7-3, the J gene TRBJ2-3; D gene uncertain. V was trimmed by 2 bases and J by 2 bases, leaving 11 bases between them. The CDR3 is made up of 15 amino acids. Germline V gene data show CDR1 as SGHTA and CDR2 as FQGTGA. The chain's CDR3 is CASSLAGSYTDTQYF. In DNA form, the CDR3 reads TGTGCCAGCAGCTTAGCTGGCTCGTACACAGATACGCAGTATTTT.

V gene TRBV5-1 combines with J gene TRBJ2-3; 7 bases line up with TRBD1. The V gene's germline CDR1 is SGHRS and CDR2 YFSETQ. This CDR3 is built from 14 residues. With 7 bases clipped from V and 0 bases from J, the junction kept 5 bases outside the gene matches. The CDR3 DNA sequence: TGCGCCAGCGCCAGGGGGAGTAGCACAGATACGCAGTATTTT. Encoded protein: CASARGSSTDTQYF.

The CDR3 loop is CASSGPNRGARSTDTQYF. The CDR3 coding sequence is TGTGCCAGCAGCGGACCTAATCGGGGGGCGCGAAGCACAGATACGCAGTATTTT. This chain links TRBV7-8 with TRBJ2-3; a possible D gene is TRBD2 (7 bases). V dropped 5 bases and J dropped 0 bases, with 21 bases sitting between them. Germline values: CDR1 SGHVS, CDR2 FQNEAQ. This CDR3 is built from 18 residues.

The chain uses TRBV5-1 and TRBJ2-2; possible D gene TRBD1, 5 bases. The CDR3 is made up of 15 amino acids. Trimming removed 0 bases at V and 1 base at J, with 7 bases between. Germline V gives CDR1 SGHRS, CDR2 YFSETQ. CDR3 in DNA: TGCGCCAGCAGCTTGGTTGGACAGAACACCGGGGAGCTGTTTTTT. As protein: CASSLVGQNTGELFF.

This clone was seen just once. The DNA is left out, because the CDR3 cannot be placed on it with certainty; the CDR3 is given as TCRdb lists it. The chain uses TRBV6-1 and TRBJ1-2; TRBD1, as called in the table, went unchecked against the DNA. Ends included, the CDR3 has 12 residues. Germline CDR1 is MNHNS and CDR2 is SASEGT. CDR3: CASSDVVGVGTF.

The chain carries TRBV19 and TRBJ1-2; 9 nucleotides match TRBD1. The V segment lost 3 bases and the J segment 3 bases; nucleotides outside the gene matches: 5. Germline-derived CDR1 and CDR2 are LNHDA and SQIVND (reference sequence). The CDR3 length is 15 residues. The DNA of the CDR3 is TGTGCCAGTAGTATGACGGGACAGGGCTACTATGGCTACACCTTC. Translating gives CASSMTGQGYYGYTF.

This clone is deemed medium-sized (0.01 to 0.1%). This chain uses TRBV27 with TRBJ1-2; 7 bases match TRBD1. The CDR3 loop spans 13 amino acids. Germline trimming cut 5 bases from V and 6 bases from J; bases unmatched to any gene: 6. Looked up from germline, CDR1 is MNHEY and CDR2 is SMNVEV (reference sequence). The CDR3 nucleotides read TGTGCCAGCAGTCCGGGACAGCTTCATGGCTACACCTTC. Its protein is CASSPGQLHGYTF.

This chain uses TRBV19 with TRBJ1-2, with 7 bases matching TRBD1. V shed 5 bases, J shed 4 bases, and the junction held 7 bases outside the gene matches. Germline CDR1 LNHDA, CDR2 SQIVND (reference sequence). This CDR3 contains 14 residues. The CDR3 coding sequence is TGTGCCAGTAGTTCGCTCGACAGGGCCTATGGCTACACCTTC. Protein sequence: CASSSLDRAYGYTF.

This CDR3 reads CASSTTETGIEELFF. CDR3 DNA: TGTGCCAGCAGTACCACCGAGACAGGGATAGAGGAGCTGTTTTTT. The chain joins TRBV28 to TRBJ2-2, with 7 positions matching TRBD1. CDR1 and CDR2 (germline): MDHEN, SYDVKM. Trimming at V came to 5 bases and at J to 10 bases, leaving 13 bases not matched to a gene. The CDR3 contains 15 residues.

The table lists this clone with a count of one. The genes are TRBV30 and TRBJ2-1; 9 positions agree with TRBD2. V dropped 0 bases and J dropped 8; count of bases not matched to a gene: 14. This CDR3 has 17 amino acids. The germline gives CDR1 GTSNPN, CDR2 SVGIG (reference sequence). The CDR3: CAWSVSWRRGLAHEQFF. The CDR3 coding sequence is TGTGCCTGGAGTGTAAGCTGGCGGAGAGGACTAGCGCATGAGCAGTTCTTC.

The chain recombines TRBV14 with TRBJ2-1; tentative D call: TRBD1 (5 bases). The CDR3 has 15 amino acids. Germline-derived CDR1 and CDR2 are SGHDN and FVKESK. Trimming stripped 3 bases from V and 8 bases from J, with 17 bases between. The CDR3 sequence is CASSQGSREDDEQFF. CDR3 bases: TGTGCCAGCAGCCAGGGTTCCAGGGAAGACGATGAGCAGTTCTTC.

The chain joins TRBV27 to TRBJ1-1; TRBD1 might be the D (6 bases). This CDR3 has 13 amino acids. The ends were cut back, 6 bases at V and 2 bases at J, with 10 bases in the middle. Per germline, CDR1 MNHEY and CDR2 SMNVEV (reference sequence). In DNA, the CDR3 is TGTGCCAGCAGGCGACAGGTAAACACTGAAGCTTTCTTT. It translates to CASRRQVNTEAFF.

As to this clone: One end of the junction does not line up with germline, which may come from a read error. The chain joins TRBV14 to TRBJ2-7, with D maybe TRBD1 (6 bases). The CDR3 length is 15 residues. Germline CDR1 reads SGHDN; CDR2 reads FVKESK. Here the CDR3 reads CASSEERDNYYEQYF. CDR3 sequence (DNA): TGTGCCAGCAGCGAAGAGAGGGACAACTACTACGAGCAGTACTTC.

The CDR3 DNA sequence: TGTGCCAGCAGTTTAGGGGTTGTGGAGACCCAGTACTTC. It encodes CASSLGVVETQYF. The chain recombines TRBV6-5 with TRBJ2-5; tentative D call: TRBD1 (5 bases). The CDR3 runs 13 residues. V was cut by 4 bases and J by 5 bases, with 11 bases left in between. Per germline, CDR1 MNHEY and CDR2 SVGAGI.

V is TRBV11-2 and J is TRBJ1-2, with 8 nucleotides matching TRBD1. The germline V gene encodes CDR1 SGHAT and CDR2 FQNNGV. The CDR3 extends over 13 amino acids. V lost 1 base to trimming and J lost 7 bases; unmatched junction nucleotides: 2. CDR3 coding DNA: TGTGCCAGCAGCTTAGGGACAGGGTTTGGCTACACCTTC. As protein: CASSLGTGFGYTF.

The chain has TRBV19 and TRBJ1-2; TRBD1 matches at 8 bases. This CDR3 region has 13 residues. Per germline, CDR1 LNHDA and CDR2 SQIVND (reference sequence). Germline trimming cut 4 bases from V and 8 bases from J; bases unmatched to any gene: 6. The CDR3 DNA reads TGTGCCAGTAGTAGGGGGGACAGGTCCGGCTACACCTTC. This gives the protein CASSRGDRSGYTF.

CDR3 DNA sequence: TGTGCCTCCAGCGGGGCAGATACGCAGTATTTT. Its translation: CASSGADTQYF. The rearrangement uses TRBV30 and TRBJ2-3; TRBD2 agrees at 7 bases. V was pared by 7 bases and J by 4 bases, with 2 bases of the junction left unmatched. The CDR3 has 11 amino acids. Per the germline V gene, CDR1 is GTSNPN and CDR2 is SVGIG (reference sequence).

The gene calls are TRBV10-3 and TRBJ1-2, with TRBD1 matching 7 bases. This CDR3 has 15 residues. Germline V lookup: CDR1 ENHRY, CDR2 SYGVKD. V lost 10 bases, J lost 4 bases, and 15 bases stayed unmatched. The CDR3 sequence is CATGEKGAGTYGYTF. The CDR3 nucleotides read TGTGCCACGGGGGAGAAGGGGGCCGGTACCTATGGCTACACCTTC.

The rearrangement uses TRBV7-9 and TRBJ1-6; D remains unclear. Between the trimmed V and J ends, which lost 5 bases and 4 bases, there was a span of 12 bases. The CDR3 is 15 residues long. Germline loops: CDR1 SEHNR, CDR2 FQNEAQ (reference sequence). The CDR3 is CASSEQGRYNSPLHF. As DNA, the CDR3 is TGTGCCAGCAGCGAACAAGGGAGATATAATTCACCCCTCCACTTT.

This chain links TRBV30 with TRBJ1-1; 9 bases agree with TRBD1. CDR1 and CDR2 (germline): GTSNPN, SVGIG (reference sequence). The junction had 8 bases not matched to a gene; V was cut back by 5 bases and J by 7 bases. The CDR3 runs to 13 residues. CDR3 amino acids: CAWSGTGLIEAFF. The CDR3 DNA sequence: TGTGCCTGGTCGGGGACAGGGCTGATTGAAGCTTTCTTT.

The rearrangement joins TRBV5-4 to TRBJ2-7; weak D call: TRBD1 (5 bases). This CDR3 contains 15 residues. Trimming left V 4 bases short and J 0 bases short, with 14 bases between. From germline, CDR1 is SGHNT and CDR2 YYREEE (reference sequence). The CDR3 is CASSHDSGSSYEQYF. CDR3 nucleotide sequence: TGTGCCAGCAGCCACGACAGTGGAAGCTCCTACGAGCAGTACTTC.

The chain uses TRBV6-1 and TRBJ1-5; D gene ambiguous. The CDR3 loop spans 14 amino acids. CDR1 and CDR2 from the germline V gene are MNHNS and SASEGT. The V gene lost 0 bases and the J gene lost 5 bases, with 8 bases spanning the gap. The CDR3 here is CASSEARGYQPQHF. CDR3 DNA: TGTGCCAGCAGTGAAGCGCGGGGTTATCAGCCCCAGCATTTT.

V gene TRBV5-4 combines with J gene TRBJ2-3, with D maybe TRBD1 (6 bases). CDR3 length: 15 amino acids. V was cut by 4 bases and J by 0 bases, with 12 bases left in between. Germline-derived CDR1 and CDR2 are SGHNT and YYREEE (reference sequence). The CDR3 bases are TGTGCCAGCAGCCCGCAAGGGACAAGCACAGATACGCAGTATTTT. Its protein is CASSPQGTSTDTQYF.